This TCR beta chain was documented in a study of blood T cell repertoires in COVID-19. Study as a whole: The study drew acute and convalescent COVID-19 samples from the United States, Italy and Spain.

Clones were read by immunoSEQ multiplex PCR, and TCRdb kept only the in-frame ones, dropping some. The repertoire consists of 200,000 to 250,000 clones, with approximately 85% occurring once and the leading ten covering more than 2%. Germline V lookup: CDR1 LGHNT, CDR2 FRNRAP. The CDR3 consists of 13 residues. Trimming removed 2 bases at V and 3 bases at J, with 7 bases between. Sequenced material: peripheral blood. The chain joins TRBV12-5 to TRBJ1-1; no firm D call. This sequence originates from a woman between 65 and 79 years old with COVID-19, enrolled during active disease. CDR3 sequence reads: CASGLWEDTEAFF. For the CDR3, the DNA is TGTGCTAGTGGTTTGTGGGAGGACACTGAAGCTTTCTTT. The complete variable domain, with remaining parts taken from reference TRBV12-5 and TRBJ1-1, reads DARVTQTPRHKVTEMGQEVTMRCQPILGHNTVFWYRQTMMQGLELLAYFRNRAPLDDSGMPKDRFSAEMPDATLATLKIQPSEPRDSAVYFCASGLWEDTEAFFGQGTRLTVV.